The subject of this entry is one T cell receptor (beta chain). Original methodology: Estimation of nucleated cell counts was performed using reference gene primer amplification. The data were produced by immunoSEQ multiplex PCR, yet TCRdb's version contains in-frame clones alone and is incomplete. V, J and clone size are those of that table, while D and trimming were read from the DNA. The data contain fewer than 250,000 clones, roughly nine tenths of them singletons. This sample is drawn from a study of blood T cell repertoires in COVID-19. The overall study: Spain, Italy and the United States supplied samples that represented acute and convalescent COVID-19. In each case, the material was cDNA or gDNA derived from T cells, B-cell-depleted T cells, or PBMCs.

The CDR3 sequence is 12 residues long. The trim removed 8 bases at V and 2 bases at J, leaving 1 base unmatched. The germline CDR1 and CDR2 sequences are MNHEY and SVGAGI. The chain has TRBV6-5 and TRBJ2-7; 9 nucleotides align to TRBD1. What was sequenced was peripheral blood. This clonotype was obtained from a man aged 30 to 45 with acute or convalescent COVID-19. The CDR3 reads CASRDRAYEQYF. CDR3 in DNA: TGTGCCAGCCGGGACAGGGCCTACGAGCAGTACTTC.